The 14 T cell receptor beta chains given below trace back to one sample, sequenced in a study of T cell repertoires in cytomegalovirus infection. TCRdb reprocessed the reads via MiXCR and lists one record per CDR3 protein. The data show 300,000 or so distinct CDR3 sequences, more than 20% seen once. The antigens for these receptors are not known. The source was cultured PBMCs, collected from culture after CMV antigen stimulation. Receptors were obtained from a human donor in good health (CMV status not recorded). Some clones in this sample may be carry-over from other donors' samples.

The table lists this clonotype with a few counts. The chain has TRBV5-1 and TRBJ2-2; D is uncertain. The germline CDR1 and CDR2 sequences are SGHRS and YFSETQ. The CDR3 extends over 17 amino acids. V gave up 4 bases and J gave up 1 base, with 17 bases separating them. The CDR3 protein is CASSASNRTRNTGELFF. The DNA of the CDR3 is TGCGCCAGCAGCGCCTCGAATCGGACCAGGAACACCGGGGAGCTGTTTTTT.

A remark on this clonotype: Just one base apart from a much larger clone, this may be a read error. The rearrangement links TRBV6-5 to TRBJ1-3, with 10 bases matching TRBD1. The CDR3 spans 15 residues. Looked up from germline, CDR1 is MNHEY and CDR2 is SVGAGI. For the CDR3, the DNA is TGTGCCAGCACCCGGACAGGGGGATCGGGAAACACCTTATATTTT. Protein product: CASTRTGGSGNTLYF.

This clonotype turned up a few times. This sequence joins TRBV11-2 and TRBJ2-5; 7 bases map to TRBD2. This CDR3 is built from 14 residues. Trimming cost V 1 base and J 4 bases; bases outside gene matches: 3. Germline values: CDR1 SGHAT, CDR2 FQNNGV. This chain's CDR3 is CASSLVTGGETQYF. The CDR3 nucleotides read TGTGCCAGCAGCTTAGTGACGGGGGGAGAGACCCAGTACTTC. Looking up the rest from reference TRBV11-2 and TRBJ2-5 gives the full variable domain: EAGVAQSPRYKIIEKRQSVAFWCNPISGHATLYWYQQILGQGPKLLIQFQNNGVVDDSQLPKDRFSAERLKGVDSTLKIQPAKLEDSAVYLCASSLVTGGETQYFGPGTRLLVL.

The chain joins TRBV5-6 to TRBJ1-2, with TRBD1 matching 8 bases. From germline, CDR1 is SGHDT and CDR2 YYEEEE. The CDR3 covers 13 residues. The trim removed 9 bases at V and 4 bases at J, leaving 8 bases unmatched. CDR3 nucleotide sequence: TGTGCCACTTCCCCCGGGACAGGCTATGGCTACACCTTC. Protein: CATSPGTGYGYTF.

This clonotype was picked up a small number of times. The chain uses TRBV7-2 and TRBJ1-1, with D unclear. CDR1 and CDR2 from the germline V gene are SGHTA and FQGNSA. This CDR3 has 13 amino acids. Deletions cut 1 base from V and 8 bases from J, with 11 bases between. CDR3 nucleotides: TGTGCCAGCAGCTTAGACCAGGATGTCGAAGCTTTCTTT. Translated: CASSLDQDVEAFF.

This clonotype was seen a handful of times. The genes are TRBV6-2 or TRBV6-3 and TRBJ1-2; tentative D call: TRBD1 (6 bases). V shed 5 bases and J shed 3 bases, with 10 bases lying between them. The CDR3 spans 13 residues. Germline V gives CDR1 MNHEY, CDR2 SVGEGT. Written as DNA, the CDR3 is TGTGCCAGCAGTCACCAGGGGTACTATGGCTACACCTTC. Translating it yields CASSHQGYYGYTF.

This sequence joins TRBV5-6 and TRBJ2-5, with D tentatively TRBD1 (6 bases). Per germline, CDR1 SGHDT and CDR2 YYEEEE. The V end lost 1 base, the J end lost 3 bases, and 16 bases lay between the germline ends. The CDR3 has 16 residues. CDR3 nucleotides: TGTGCCAGCAGCTTGTGGGGGCAGACCACTAAAGAGACCCAGTACTTC. The encoded protein is CASSLWGQTTKETQYF.

This clonotype was detected only a few times. The chain carries TRBV20-1 and TRBJ2-1; D not resolved. Germline V CDR1 and CDR2: DFQATT, SNEGSKA (reference sequence). Between the trimmed V and J ends, which lost 5 bases and 4 bases, there was a span of 15 bases. The CDR3 length is 14 residues. The CDR3 sequence: CSARGTLGYNEQFF. Here the CDR3 DNA reads TGCAGTGCTCGTGGTACGCTGGGATACAATGAGCAGTTCTTC.

V usage is TRBV14 and J usage is TRBJ2-5; D is possibly TRBD1 or TRBD2 (5 bases each). Trimming stripped 1 base from V and 0 bases from J, with 6 bases between. The CDR3 loop spans 14 amino acids. Germline-derived CDR1 and CDR2 are SGHDN and FVKESK. The CDR3 region has the DNA TGTGCCAGCAGCCAAGTGGGACACCAAGAGACCCAGTACTTC. Protein: CASSQVGHQETQYF.

This clonotype was recorded a few times. The rearrangement joins TRBV12-3 or TRBV12-4 to TRBJ2-7; D is perhaps TRBD1 or TRBD2 (5 bases each). V dropped 3 bases and J dropped 5 bases, with 11 bases sitting between them. CDR3 length: 13 residues. CDR3 sequence: CASSFRGTDEQYF. In DNA form, the CDR3 reads TGTGCCAGCAGTTTCCGAGGGACCGACGAGCAGTACTTC.

This clonotype was seen a few times. The chain couples TRBV20-1 to TRBJ2-1, with 11 bases that match TRBD2. The CDR3 runs to 14 residues. The trim removed 6 bases at V and 2 bases at J, leaving 3 bases unmatched. Germline assignment: CDR1 DFQATT and CDR2 SNEGSKA (reference sequence). CDR3 nucleotide sequence: TGCAGTGCCAGGACTAGCGGGCCCTACAATGAGCAGTTCTTC. Protein sequence: CSARTSGPYNEQFF.

This clonotype was counted a few times. CDR3 nucleotide sequence: TGTGCCAGCAGCTTACCGAGGACTAGCGGGCGAAAATACCACCGCTACAATGAGCAGTTCTTC. Protein: CASSLPRTSGRKYHRYNEQFF. The chain uses TRBV7-8 and TRBJ2-1; TRBD2 aligns across 11 bases. Unmatched junction bases numbered 18, after V lost 2 bases and J lost 3 bases. The germline V gene encodes CDR1 SGHVS and CDR2 FQNEAQ. There are 21 residues in the CDR3.

The chain employs TRBV7-6 and TRBJ2-3, with 9 bases lining up with TRBD1. Germline CDR1 and CDR2: SGHVS and FNYEAQ. V lost 5 bases, J lost 6 bases, and 3 bases stayed unmatched. The CDR3 runs 13 residues. The CDR3 DNA is TGTGCCAGCAGCCAACAGGGGGCTGATACGCAGTATTTT. Its translation is CASSQQGADTQYF.

The count of this clonotype is one. The chain links TRBV20-1 to TRBJ2-1, with D possibly called TRBD1 or TRBD2 (6 bases each). The V gene lost 5 bases and the J gene lost 5 bases, with 13 bases spanning the gap. Germline loops: CDR1 DFQATT, CDR2 SNEGSKA (reference sequence). This CDR3 region has 13 residues. The chain's CDR3 is CSALRGADNEQFF. The CDR3 coding sequence is TGCAGTGCTCTGAGGGGGGCCGACAATGAGCAGTTCTTC.